These 31 T cell receptor beta chains were all obtained from the same sample, sequenced in a study of control samples from healthy donors and cancer patients. The repertoire was sequenced with immunoSEQ multiplex PCR; TCRdb's copy has only in-frame clones and lacks some. The sample records about 78,000 clones, 70% to 90% being singletons. The material sequenced was blood. The receptors shown here come from a woman in her sixties or seventies in good health.

With respect to this clone: Other DNA sequences in the same sample also yield this CDR3. The chain has TRBV19 and TRBJ1-6; 9 nucleotides align to TRBD1. The CDR3 spans 15 residues. Germline lookup yields CDR1 LNHDA and CDR2 SQIVND (reference sequence). With V trimmed by 6 bases and J by 8 bases, 8 bases remained unmatched. The CDR3 DNA reads as TGTGCCAGTAGGGTACAGGGGGCGCGGGATTCACCCCTCCACTTT. This sequence encodes CASRVQGARDSPLHF.

As regards this clone: This sample includes further DNA sequences coding for the same CDR3. The V call is TRBV6-5, the J call TRBJ1-1, with TRBD1 identical over 9 bases. The length of the CDR3 is 15 residues. V was pared by 9 bases and J by 3 bases, with 11 bases of the junction left unmatched. Germline V gene lookup returns CDR1 MNHEY and CDR2 SVGAGI. For the CDR3, the DNA is TGTGCCAGTATACTCCGGGACAGGGTGGACACTGAAGCTTTCTTT. Translation: CASILRDRVDTEAFF.

The CDR3 protein is CASSVGRGPGTIYF. In DNA form, the CDR3 reads TGTGCCAGCAGCGTAGGCAGGGGCCCCGGCACCATATATTTT. V is TRBV9 and J is TRBJ1-3; D may be TRBD1 (6 bases). The CDR3 has 14 residues. Germline CDR1 and CDR2: SGDLS and YYNGEE. With 0 bases removed from V and 9 bases from J, the gap between germline ends came to 13 bases.

The chain combines TRBV19 with TRBJ1-1; weak D call: TRBD1 (6 bases). This CDR3 has 15 residues. Per germline, CDR1 LNHDA and CDR2 SQIVND (reference sequence). Trimming left V 5 bases short and J 0 bases short, with 13 bases between. The CDR3 bases are TGTGCCAGTAGTGATGGACAGACTATGAACACTGAAGCTTTCTTT. Translating gives CASSDGQTMNTEAFF.

This chain uses TRBV5-5 with TRBJ2-7; D possibly corresponds to TRBD2 (6 bases). Germline CDR1 and CDR2: SGHKS and YYEKEE (reference sequence). The CDR3 totals 14 residues. Between the trimmed V and J ends, which lost 0 bases and 3 bases, there was a span of 10 bases. The chain's CDR3 is CASSLAGTYYEQYF. DNA of the CDR3: TGTGCCAGCAGCTTGGCCGGGACTTACTACGAGCAGTACTTC.

The chain has TRBV19 and TRBJ1-5, with D tentatively TRBD1 (6 bases). The CDR3 is 14 residues long. V lost 3 bases and J lost 4, with 10 bases in between. CDR1 is LNHDA, CDR2 SQIVND, per germline (reference sequence). For the CDR3, the DNA is TGTGCCAGTAGTATTGGGACATCGAATCAGCCCCAGCATTTT. Its protein is CASSIGTSNQPQHF.

The count of this clone is one. The chain is built from TRBV3-1 (or the pseudogene TRBV3-2) and TRBJ1-1; D perhaps matches TRBD1 (5 bases). V dropped 6 bases and J dropped 2 bases, with 10 bases sitting between them. Germline CDR1 reads LGHDT; CDR2 reads YNNKEL (reference sequence). This CDR3 comprises 13 residues. CDR3 sequence: CASRPDRNTEAFF. In nucleotides, the CDR3 is TGTGCCAGCAGACCAGACAGAAACACTGAAGCTTTCTTT.

The chain links TRBV7-2 to TRBJ2-1; 8 bases are shared with TRBD1. J was trimmed by 1 base and V by 5 bases; bases with no gene match: 4. This CDR3 contains 15 residues. Germline assignment: CDR1 SGHTA and CDR2 FQGNSA. The CDR3 reads CASSRQGASYNEQFF. The DNA of the CDR3 is TGTGCCAGCAGCCGTCAGGGGGCATCCTACAATGAGCAGTTCTTC.

V gene TRBV12-3 or TRBV12-4 combines with J gene TRBJ1-5; D uncertain. This CDR3 has 13 residues. The V gene lost 7 bases and the J gene lost 4 bases, with 11 bases spanning the gap. The CDR3 DNA sequence: TGTGCCAGCACCTCCGTCCCGAATCAGCCCCAGCATTTT. Translating it yields CASTSVPNQPQHF.

The chain is built from TRBV25-1 and TRBJ1-3; 8 positions agree with TRBD1. Trimming at V came to 7 bases and at J to 4 bases, leaving 9 bases not matched to a gene. Germline CDR1 reads MGHDK; CDR2 reads SYGVNS. The CDR3 sequence is 15 residues long. The CDR3 DNA is TGTGCCAGCACGGGGACAGGTTCATTGGGAAACACCATATATTTT. Translating gives CASTGTGSLGNTIYF.

The chain combines TRBV7-9 with TRBJ2-1; tentative D call: TRBD1 (6 bases). CDR3 length: 13 residues. V was shortened by 10 bases and J by 7 bases, with 17 bases between the two germline ends. Per germline, CDR1 SEHNR and CDR2 FQNEAQ (reference sequence). CDR3 bases: TGTGCCACCACGTGGGGGCGCCGGAATGAGCAGTTCTTC. It is translated as CATTWGRRNEQFF.

The J gene is TRBJ2-5, the V gene TRBV5-6, with D perhaps TRBD1 or TRBD2 (5 bases each). Germline V gene sequence: CDR1 SGHDT, CDR2 YYEEEE. This CDR3 contains 15 residues. V was shortened by 4 bases and J by 2 bases, with 15 bases between the two germline ends. The CDR3 is CASSTPGPIQETQYF. The CDR3 coding sequence is TGTGCCAGCAGCACCCCGGGACCGATACAAGAGACCCAGTACTTC.

The V gene is TRBV6-5, the J gene TRBJ2-7; D call uncertain. The CDR3 spans 14 residues. Germline CDR1 MNHEY, CDR2 SVGAGI. V was cut by 8 bases and J by 0 bases, with 14 bases left in between. The chain's CDR3 is CASSKEMTSYEQYF. The CDR3, as DNA: TGTGCCAGCTCAAAAGAGATGACCTCCTACGAGCAGTACTTC.

The J gene is TRBJ2-1, the V gene TRBV18, with 7 bases fitting TRBD1. J gave up 5 bases and V 3 bases, and 7 bases lay outside the gene matches. Germline V lookup: CDR1 KGHSH, CDR2 LQKENI. The length of the CDR3 is 15 residues. Written as DNA, the CDR3 is TGTGCCAGCTCACCGGAGACAGGGCGAAACAATGAGCAGTTCTTC. It encodes CASSPETGRNNEQFF. Supplemented by reference TRBV18 and TRBJ2-1, the full variable domain reads NAGVMQNPRHLVRRRGQEARLRCSPMKGHSHVYWYRQLPEEGLKFMVYLQKENIIDESGMPKERFSAEFPKEGPSILRIQQVVRGDSAAYFCASSPETGRNNEQFFGPGTRLTVL.

The chain recombines TRBV6-6 with TRBJ1-5; 9 bases line up with TRBD1. In germline, CDR1 is MNHNY, CDR2 SVGAGI (reference sequence). J gave up 7 bases and V 6 bases, and 7 bases lay outside the gene matches. The CDR3 runs to 14 residues. CDR3 sequence (DNA): TGTGCCAGCAGCCATGGACAGGGGAGGCAGCCCCAGCATTTT. It specifies CASSHGQGRQPQHF.

This rearrangement joins TRBV18 to TRBJ1-5; D gene uncertain. This CDR3 contains 16 residues. Per the germline V gene, CDR1 is KGHSH and CDR2 is LQKENI. V was trimmed by 6 bases and J by 3 bases, leaving 18 bases between them. The CDR3 nucleotides are TGTGCCAGCTCCCCTATTGGAGGGCTGAACAATCAGCCCCAGCATTTT. Amino acid sequence: CASSPIGGLNNQPQHF.

The chain links TRBV5-1 to TRBJ1-4; D gene unclear. Germline V gene sequence: CDR1 SGHRS, CDR2 YFSETQ. The CDR3 sequence is 13 residues long. Trimming cost V 5 bases and J 3 bases, with 8 bases left between them. CDR3 DNA: TGCGCCAGCAGTCCGGACCCTAATGAAAAACTGTTTTTT. Translating it yields CASSPDPNEKLFF.

CDR3 sequence: CASSRYRVLPYNEQFF. The CDR3 nucleotides are TGCGCCAGCAGCCGCTACAGGGTTTTGCCCTACAATGAGCAGTTCTTC. V usage is TRBV4-3 and J usage is TRBJ2-1, with D tentatively TRBD1 (6 bases). Trimming stripped 4 bases from V and 2 bases from J, with 15 bases between. Germline V gene data show CDR1 as LGHNA and CDR2 as YSLEER. The CDR3 covers 16 residues.

The rearrangement joins TRBV29-1 to TRBJ1-2; D unresolved. Germline V lookup: CDR1 SQVTM, CDR2 ANQGSEA. V lost 2 bases and J 8 bases, leaving 9 bases between the germline ends. CDR3 length equals 11 residues. CDR3 sequence reads: CSVEHGVGYTF. CDR3 coding DNA: TGCAGCGTTGAACACGGGGTAGGCTACACCTTC.

The chain couples TRBV27 to TRBJ1-1; D not resolved. The V gene's germline CDR1 is MNHEY and CDR2 SMNVEV (reference sequence). The V end lost 5 bases, the J end lost 1 base, and 8 bases lay between the germline ends. The CDR3 contains 13 residues. The CDR3 bases are TGTGCCAGCAGTCTGGTGGAGAACACTGAAGCTTTCTTT. Translated: CASSLVENTEAFF.

This clone was picked up a small number of times. Distinct nucleotide sequences in the sample also encode this CDR3. The chain has TRBV11-3 and TRBJ2-7; D may be TRBD1 (5 bases). The CDR3 length is 15 residues. Germline V gene data show CDR1 as SGHNT and CDR2 as YENEEA. V shed 2 bases and J shed 2 bases, with 13 bases lying between them. CDR3 in amino acids: CASSLRWGQTYEQYF. CDR3 coding DNA: TGTGCCAGCAGCTTACGTTGGGGCCAGACCTACGAGCAGTACTTC.

The chain couples TRBV7-8 to TRBJ1-4; TRBD1 matches 8 bases. Germline assignment: CDR1 SGHVS and CDR2 FQNEAQ. CDR3 length: 17 residues. V gave up 1 base and J gave up 8 bases; unmatched junction bases: 12. The CDR3 protein is CASSLVGRQGAGEKLFF. CDR3 sequence (DNA): TGTGCCAGCAGCTTAGTGGGCCGCCAGGGGGCGGGGGAAAAACTGTTTTTT.

This chain connects TRBV20-1 to TRBJ1-2; D remains ambiguous. Looked up from germline, CDR1 is DFQATT and CDR2 is SNEGSKA (reference sequence). Trimming stripped 0 bases from V and 9 bases from J, with 8 bases between. The CDR3 sequence is 11 residues long. CDR3 region: CSAREGISYTF. CDR3 nucleotides: TGCAGTGCTAGAGAGGGGATCAGCTACACCTTC.

The chain recombines TRBV6-6 with TRBJ1-4, with no clear D. The germline gives CDR1 MNHNY, CDR2 SVGAGI (reference sequence). The CDR3 spans 14 residues. V gave up 6 bases and J gave up 3 bases, with 11 bases separating them. CDR3 amino acids: CASRRGAPNEKLFF. Here the CDR3 DNA reads TGTGCCAGCAGGCGGGGAGCCCCTAATGAAAAACTGTTTTTT.

The rearrangement links TRBV23-1 to TRBJ2-3; D is perhaps TRBD2 (6 bases). TRBV23-1 is an ORF for which the function is uncertain. The CDR3 has 17 amino acids. The V end lost 0 bases, the J end lost 2 bases, and 15 bases lay between the germline ends. CDR3 amino acids: CASSQSRGGLDTDTQYF. In DNA form, the CDR3 reads TGCGCCAGCAGTCAATCGCGGGGTGGACTTGACACAGATACGCAGTATTTT.

The sample holds a few counts of this clone. The chain recombines TRBV6-4 with TRBJ2-5, with D perhaps matching TRBD1 or TRBD2 (7 bases each). Germline V gene sequence: CDR1 MRHNA, CDR2 SNTAGT. V shed 0 bases and J shed 5 bases, with 13 bases lying between them. This CDR3 has 15 residues. The CDR3 loop is CASSDSGGGVETQYF. CDR3 nucleotides: TGTGCCAGCAGTGACTCGGGAGGGGGCGTGGAGACCCAGTACTTC.

The chain recombines TRBV20-1 with TRBJ1-1; unclear D gene. The CDR3 length is 17 residues. Germline V gene lookup returns CDR1 DFQATT and CDR2 SNEGSKA (reference sequence). The germline V and J ends were trimmed by 3 bases and 4 bases, with 24 bases remaining between them. CDR3 nucleotides: TGCAGTGCTAGTTCGAGGCACAGAGCCACCGGGAGCACTGAAGCTTTCTTT. This gives the protein CSASSRHRATGSTEAFF.

The chain recombines TRBV2 with TRBJ2-3; no firm D call. The germline gives CDR1 SNHLY, CDR2 FYNNEI. The V end lost 6 bases, the J end lost 1 base, and 11 bases lay between the germline ends. The CDR3 has 14 residues. The CDR3 region has the DNA TGTGCCAGCAGAGAACAAACAGGCACAGATACGCAGTATTTT. Protein: CASREQTGTDTQYF.

V and J are TRBV5-1 and TRBJ1-2; no reliable D call. The germline V gene has CDR1 SGHRS and CDR2 YFSETQ. V shed 0 bases and J shed 8 bases, with 11 bases lying between them. The CDR3 totals 13 residues. CDR3 nucleotide sequence: TGCGCCAGCAGCTTGGAGTCCGGGAACGGCTACACCTTC. This gives the protein CASSLESGNGYTF.

This clone was found a few times. V usage is TRBV5-4 and J usage is TRBJ2-5, with D perhaps matching TRBD2 (5 bases). V was cut by 4 bases and J by 4 bases, with 23 bases left in between. Germline CDR1 reads SGHNT; CDR2 reads YYREEE (reference sequence). This CDR3 has 17 amino acids. The CDR3 loop is CASSILALHKIGETQYF. For the CDR3, the DNA is TGTGCCAGCAGCATCTTAGCGTTACACAAGATCGGAGAGACCCAGTACTTC.

The V call is TRBV5-5, the J call TRBJ1-1; D call uncertain. The CDR3 covers 15 residues. CDR1 and CDR2 from the germline V gene are SGHKS and YYEKEE (reference sequence). V lost 4 bases and J 1 base, leaving 14 bases between the germline ends. DNA of the CDR3: TGTGCCAGCAGCGTAACAGAAGCGTCGAACACTGAAGCTTTCTTT. Translated: CASSVTEASNTEAFF.